This TCR beta chain was identified during a study of identical twins. General study points: The degree of excess twin sharing was weaker in beta out-of-frame sequences. Carriage of fewer insertions was seen in abundant cord blood beta clonotypes, whereas memory repertoires showed none.

It was template switching that added a universal primer site, and there were unique molecular identifiers on the cDNA. TCRdb reanalysed the 5' RACE reads using MiXCR and keeps one entry per CDR3 protein. The sample carries 240,000 or so distinct CDR3 sequences, 10% to 15% recorded once. The donors were all healthy and Caucasian. CDR1 and CDR2 (germline): LGHDT, YNNKEL (reference sequence). The V end lost 4 bases, the J end lost 1 base, and 10 bases lay between the germline ends. This CDR3 contains 14 residues. This clonotype has just a few counts. What it binds is unknown. In addition, the sample was reused for a study of yellow fever vaccine responses in identical twins.

The receptor's source is a young woman in good health. The chain joins TRBV3-1 to TRBJ1-1; no firm D call. The specimen was memory (CD45RO+) T cells sorted from blood. Written as DNA, the CDR3 is TGTGCCAGCAGCCTTCGCCGGGAGAACACTGAAGCTTTCTTT. This encodes CASSLRRENTEAFF.